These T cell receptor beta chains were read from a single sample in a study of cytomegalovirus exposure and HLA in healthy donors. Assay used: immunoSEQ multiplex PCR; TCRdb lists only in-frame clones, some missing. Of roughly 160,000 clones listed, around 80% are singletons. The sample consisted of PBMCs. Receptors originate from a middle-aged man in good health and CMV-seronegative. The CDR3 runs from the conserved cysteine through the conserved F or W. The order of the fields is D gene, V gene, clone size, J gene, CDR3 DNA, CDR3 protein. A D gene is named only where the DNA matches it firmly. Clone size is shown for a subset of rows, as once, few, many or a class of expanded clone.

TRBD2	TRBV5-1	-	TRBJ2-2	TGCGCCAGCAGCCGATTAGCGGGGGGGAACACCGGGGAGCTGTTTTTT	CASSRLAGGNTGELFF
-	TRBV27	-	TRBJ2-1	TGTGCCAGCAGTTTATATCAGGGAATGGGCTACAATGAGCAGTTCTTC	CASSLYQGMGYNEQFF
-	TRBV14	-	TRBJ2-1	TGTGCCAGCAGCCAAGATTGGCGGTCCTCCTACAATGAGCAGTTCTTC	CASSQDWRSSYNEQFF
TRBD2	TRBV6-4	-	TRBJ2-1	TGTGCCAGCAGTTCTAGACTAGCGGGGTATGGTGAGCAGTTCTTC	CASSSRLAGYGEQFF
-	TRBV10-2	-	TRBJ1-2	TGCGCCAGCAGTCCGTTGGGGGGGCCCTACACCTTC	CASSPLGGPYTF
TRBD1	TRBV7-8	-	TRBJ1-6	TGTGCCAGCAGGCTAACACAGGGGGCCCTTTGGAATTCACCCCTCCACTTT	CASRLTQGALWNSPLHF
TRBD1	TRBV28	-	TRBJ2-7	TGTGCCAGCTGGGGGACAGCCTCCTACGAGCAGTACTTC	CASWGTASYEQYF
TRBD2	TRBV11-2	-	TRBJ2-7	TGTGCCAGCAGCAGCGGGACTGGCGAGCAGTACTTC	CASSSGTGEQYF
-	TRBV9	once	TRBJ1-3	TGTGCCAGCAGCGTCGCAGCCTTGGGAGGGGCTGGAAACACCATATATTTT	CASSVAALGGAGNTIYF
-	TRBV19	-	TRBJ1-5	TGTGCCAGTAGTATAGATCTCGATGTGGGCCGTAGCAATCAGCCCCAGCATTTT	CASSIDLDVGRSNQPQHF
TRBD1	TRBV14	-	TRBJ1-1	TGTGCCAGCAGTCTTCGGGCGCTGACAGGGACCATGAACACTGAAGCTTTCTTT	CASSLRALTGTMNTEAFF
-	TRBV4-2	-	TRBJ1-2	TGTGCCAGCAGCCAACCCTGGGCGGGAGCAAACTATGGCTACACCTTC	CASSQPWAGANYGYTF
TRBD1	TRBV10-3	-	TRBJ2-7	TGTGCCATCGGAGAGACAGGGGGCAGCCACGAGCAGTACTTC	CAIGETGGSHEQYF
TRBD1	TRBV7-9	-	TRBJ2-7	TGTGCCAGCAGTCCCACAGGGGGAACCTACGAGCAGTACTTC	CASSPTGGTYEQYF
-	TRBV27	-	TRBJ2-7	TGTGCCAGCAAAAACAGCTATTCCTACGAGCAGTACTTC	CASKNSYSYEQYF
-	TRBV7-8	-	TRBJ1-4	TGTGCCAGCAGCTTATTAGGACAGAGTTGGCTGTTTTTT	CASSLLGQSWLFF
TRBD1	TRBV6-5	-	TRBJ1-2	TGTGCCAGCAGTTATTTTACATCGACAGGGATGAATGGCTACACCTTC	CASSYFTSTGMNGYTF
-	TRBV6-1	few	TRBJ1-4	TGTGCCAGCCTTAGAAATGAAAAACTGTTTTTT	CASLRNEKLFF
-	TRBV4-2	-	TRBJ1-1	TGTGCCAGCTCGGGCACTGAAGCTTTCTTT	CASSGTEAFF
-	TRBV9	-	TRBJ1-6	TGTGCCAGCAGCGTCTACGAAGTAAGCTCCTATAATTCACCCCTCCACTTT	CASSVYEVSSYNSPLHF
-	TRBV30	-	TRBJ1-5	TGTGCCTGGAGTACCCCGGGTAGCAATCAGCCCCAGCATTTT	CAWSTPGSNQPQHF
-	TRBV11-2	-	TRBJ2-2	TGTGCCAGCAGAAGGACAACGAACACCGGGGAGCTGTTTTTT	CASRRTTNTGELFF
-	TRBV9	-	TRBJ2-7	TGTGCCAGCAGCGTAGGGTGGCAGACAGCCTACGAGCAGTACTTC	CASSVGWQTAYEQYF
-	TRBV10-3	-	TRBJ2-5	TGTGCCATCAGTCAGGCATTCCAAGAGACCCAGTACTTC	CAISQAFQETQYF
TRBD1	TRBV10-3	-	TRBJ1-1	TGTGCCATCAGACAGGGGGGTGATGACACTGAAGCTTTCTTT	CAIRQGGDDTEAFF
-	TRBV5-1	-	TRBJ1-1	TGCGCCAGCAGCTTGGCCGATACAGACACTGAAGCTTTCTTT	CASSLADTDTEAFF
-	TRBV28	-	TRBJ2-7	TGTGCCAGCAGAATACACATTAACTACGAGCAGTACTTC	CASRIHINYEQYF
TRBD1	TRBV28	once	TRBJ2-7	TGTGCCAGCAAGACAGGGGGGAAGCCTTACGAGCAGTACTTC	CASKTGGKPYEQYF
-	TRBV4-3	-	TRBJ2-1	TGCGCCAGCAGCCAAGATAAGTGGGGGCCAGTCAATGAGCAGTTCTTC	CASSQDKWGPVNEQFF
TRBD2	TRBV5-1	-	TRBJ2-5	TGCGCCAGCAGCAAGGGACTAGCGGAAGAGACCCAGTACTTC	CASSKGLAEETQYF
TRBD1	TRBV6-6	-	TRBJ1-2	TGTGCCAGCACGGACAGGGGGGGGACCTATGGCTACACCTTC	CASTDRGGTYGYTF
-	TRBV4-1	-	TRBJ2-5	TGCGCCAGCAGCCAATCTAGCGCCCAGTACTTC	CASSQSSAQYF
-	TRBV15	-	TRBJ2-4	TGTGCCACCAGCATACCGAGGTCAGGGGCTCACATTCAGTACTTC	CATSIPRSGAHIQYF
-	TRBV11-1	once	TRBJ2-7	TGTGCCAGCAGCTTAACGACACCGTCGACCCACGAGCAGTACTTC	CASSLTTPSTHEQYF
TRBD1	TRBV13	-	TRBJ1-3	TGTGCCAGCAGCACCGGGACAGACGGAAACACCATATATTTT	CASSTGTDGNTIYF
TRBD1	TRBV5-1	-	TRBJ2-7	TGCGCCAGCAGCTTGGTATACAGGGGGCAGTACGAGCAGTACTTC	CASSLVYRGQYEQYF
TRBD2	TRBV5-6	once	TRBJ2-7	TGTGCCAGCAGCTCGGGACTAGACACCTACGAGCAGTACTTC	CASSSGLDTYEQYF
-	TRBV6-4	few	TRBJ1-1	TGTGCCAGCAGTGGACAGGCAGAGACTGAAGCTTTCTTT	CASSGQAETEAFF
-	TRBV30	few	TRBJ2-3	TGTGCCTGGAGCGCCAGGATCACAGATACGCAGTATTTT	CAWSARITDTQYF
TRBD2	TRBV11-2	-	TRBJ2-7	TGTGCCAGCAGCTTAGATCCAGGACTAGCGGATTACGAGCAGTACTTC	CASSLDPGLADYEQYF
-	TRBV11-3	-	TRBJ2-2	TGTGCCAGCAGCTTGGGAGAGACGGTGCACACCGGGGAGCTGTTTTTT	CASSLGETVHTGELFF
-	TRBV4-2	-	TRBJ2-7	TGTGCCAGCAGCCAAGATCTGTTCGGCGGGGCGAACTCCTACGAGCAGTACTTC	CASSQDLFGGANSYEQYF
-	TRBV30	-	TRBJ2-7	TGTGCCTGGAGTCGTACAGGGCTCTACGAGCAGTACTTC	CAWSRTGLYEQYF
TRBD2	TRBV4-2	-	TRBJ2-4	TGTGCCAGCAGCCAAGTGGAAGCGGGGGTCCGTATAAAAAACATTCAGTACTTC	CASSQVEAGVRIKNIQYF
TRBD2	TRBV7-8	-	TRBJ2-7	TGTGCCAGCAGCTCCGTTAGCGGGGGGGCCCACGAGCAGTACTTC	CASSSVSGGAHEQYF
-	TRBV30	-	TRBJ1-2	TGTGCCTGGAGTGTGCGACAGCTGTATGGCTACACCTTC	CAWSVRQLYGYTF
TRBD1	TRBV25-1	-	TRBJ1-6	TGTGCCAGCAGTGCCGAGACAGGGGTATCGTCCTATAATTCACCCCTCCACTTT	CASSAETGVSSYNSPLHF